These 5 T cell receptor beta chains were all obtained from the same sample, sequenced in a study of OX40 agonist ivuxolimab in advanced cancers. Generated by immunoSEQ multiplex PCR, the TCRdb table keeps only in-frame clones and is missing some. The sample contains 71,000 or so clones, roughly 86% of which appear only once. This specimen was CD4+ or CD8+ T cells sorted from blood, taken in a trial of the OX40 agonist ivuxolimab. The receptors were gathered from an adult with an advanced solid tumor such as melanoma, head and neck, liver or kidney cancer.

This clone was counted a single time. The V and J genes are TRBV11-2 and TRBJ1-3; no firm D call. Germline V gives CDR1 SGHAT, CDR2 FQNNGV. Trimming took 4 bases from V and 0 from J, leaving 10 bases between them. The CDR3 extends over 15 amino acids. CDR3 nucleotides: TGTGCCAGCAGCTCCACGTCCTTCTCTGGAAACACCATATATTTT. Translated: CASSSTSFSGNTIYF. Complete variable domain (other parts from reference TRBV11-2 and TRBJ1-3): EAGVAQSPRYKIIEKRQSVAFWCNPISGHATLYWYQQILGQGPKLLIQFQNNGVVDDSQLPKDRFSAERLKGVDSTLKIQPAKLEDSAVYLCASSSTSFSGNTIYFGEGSWLTVV.

This chain uses TRBV29-1 with TRBJ1-2; perhaps TRBD1 as D (5 bases). V was shortened by 5 bases and J by 3 bases, with 10 bases between the two germline ends. The CDR3 totals 12 residues. Germline V gives CDR1 SQVTM, CDR2 ANQGSEA. The CDR3 DNA follows: TGCAGCGTTATCGCGGGGGACTATGGCTACACCTTC. It translates to CSVIAGDYGYTF.

The V and J genes are TRBV7-2 and TRBJ2-1; 10 positions match TRBD2. The J segment lost 5 bases and the V segment lost 6 bases, leaving 4 bases of the junction unmatched. Per the germline V gene, CDR1 is SGHTA and CDR2 is FQGNSA. This CDR3 contains 14 residues. Written as DNA, the CDR3 is TGTGCCAGCAGAGACGGGACTAGCGACAATGAGCAGTTCTTC. As protein: CASRDGTSDNEQFF.

This rearrangement joins TRBV7-2 to TRBJ1-4; 8 bases map to TRBD1. The CDR3 runs to 14 residues. CDR1 SGHTA and CDR2 FQGNSA come from the germline V gene. V shed 3 bases, J shed 8 bases, and the junction held 5 bases outside the gene matches. CDR3 nucleotide sequence: TGTGCCAGCAGCTTCCAGGGGGCAAGAGAAAAACTGTTTTTT. Encoded protein: CASSFQGAREKLFF. The whole variable domain, filled in from reference TRBV7-2 and TRBJ1-4, reads GAGVSQSPSNKVTEKGKDVELRCDPISGHTALYWYRQSLGQGLEFLIYFQGNSAPDKSGLPSDRFSAERTGGSVSTLTIQRTQQEDSAVYLCASSFQGAREKLFFGSGTQLSVL.

The chain joins TRBV30 to TRBJ2-7; D unclear. CDR1 and CDR2 from the germline V gene are GTSNPN and SVGIG (reference sequence). V was pared by 4 bases and J by 5 bases, with 12 bases between. The CDR3 loop spans 12 amino acids. The CDR3, as DNA: TGTGCCTGGAAGATCGGACCCCACGAGCAGTACTTC. This encodes CAWKIGPHEQYF.